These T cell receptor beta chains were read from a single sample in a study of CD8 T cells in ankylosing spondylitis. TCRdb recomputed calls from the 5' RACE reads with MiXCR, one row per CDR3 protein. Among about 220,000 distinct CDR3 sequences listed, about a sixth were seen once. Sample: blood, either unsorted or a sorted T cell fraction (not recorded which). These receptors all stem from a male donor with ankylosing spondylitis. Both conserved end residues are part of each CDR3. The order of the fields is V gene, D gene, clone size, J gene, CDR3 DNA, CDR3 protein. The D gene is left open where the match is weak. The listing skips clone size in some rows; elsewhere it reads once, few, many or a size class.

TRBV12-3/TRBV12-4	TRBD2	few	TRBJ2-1	TGTGCCAGCAGTTTAGTAGGGGGACTAGAACACTACAATGAGCAGTTCTTC	CASSLVGGLEHYNEQFF
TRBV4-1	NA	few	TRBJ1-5	TGTGCCAGCAGCCAAGAGATAGGGTTTGGTCAGCCCCAGCATTTT	CASSQEIGFGQPQHF
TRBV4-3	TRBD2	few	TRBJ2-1	TGCGCCAGCAGCCAAGAGCGATGGACTAGCGCCTACAATGAGCAGTTCTTC	CASSQERWTSAYNEQFF
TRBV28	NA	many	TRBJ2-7	TGTGCCAGCAGTTTACCCCCATGGGAGCAGTACTTC	CASSLPPWEQYF
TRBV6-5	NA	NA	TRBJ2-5	TGTGCCAGCAGTTACACCAGTCAAGAGACCCAGTACTTC	CASSYTSQETQYF
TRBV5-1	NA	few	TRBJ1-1	TGCGCCAGCAGCTTTGAGGGGGTGGGGAACACTGAAGCTTTCTTT	CASSFEGVGNTEAFF
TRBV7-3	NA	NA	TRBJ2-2	TGTGCCAGCAGCTCTCTGACAGGTTCTTTCGCCGGGGAGCTGTTTTTT	CASSSLTGSFAGELFF
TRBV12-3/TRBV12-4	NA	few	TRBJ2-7	TGTGCCAGCCGTTCCGGAAGACAGGCTGACTACGAGCAGTACTTC	CASRSGRQADYEQYF
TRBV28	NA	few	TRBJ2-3	TGTGCCAGCAGTTTAGGTGCCGGGAACACAGATACGCAGTATTTT	CASSLGAGNTDTQYF
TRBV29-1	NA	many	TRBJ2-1	TGCAGCGTTGAAGATGGTAGTGGGGACGGTGAGCAGTTCTTC	CSVEDGSGDGEQFF
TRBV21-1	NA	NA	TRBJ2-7	TGTGCCAGCAGCGAAATTGCCCCAGGGGATCGGGGTCACTCCTACGAGCAGTACTTC	CASSEIAPGDRGHSYEQYF
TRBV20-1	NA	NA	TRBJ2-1	TGCAGTGCTAGAGGCCCCGGACTGACCTACAATGAGCAGTTCTTC	CSARGPGLTYNEQFF
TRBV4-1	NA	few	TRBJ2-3	TGCGCCAGCAGCCAAGATAGCGGCAGCACAGATACGCAGTATTTT	CASSQDSGSTDTQYF
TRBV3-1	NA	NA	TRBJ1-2	TGTGCCAGCAGCCACACCGGGACAACTCGTAACTATGGCTACACCTTC	CASSHTGTTRNYGYTF
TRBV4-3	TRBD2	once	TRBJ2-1	TGCGCCAGCAGCCAAGTTGCGGGGGATGAGCAGTTCTTC	CASSQVAGDEQFF
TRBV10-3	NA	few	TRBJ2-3	TGTGCCATCAGAGAGGTGGAGGCAACAGATACGCAGTATTTT	CAIREVEATDTQYF
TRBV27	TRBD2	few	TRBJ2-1	TGTGCCAGCTCAGCGGGGGCCTCCTACAATGAGCAGTTCTTC	CASSAGASYNEQFF
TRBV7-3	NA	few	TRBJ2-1	TGTGCCAGCAGCTTAACCCATCGGACTTTCTACAATGAGCAGTTCTTC	CASSLTHRTFYNEQFF
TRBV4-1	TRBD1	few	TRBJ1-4	TGCGCCAGCAGCCCCGGACAGGGCCTAAATGAAAAACTGTTTTTT	CASSPGQGLNEKLFF
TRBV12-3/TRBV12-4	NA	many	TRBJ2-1	TGTGCCAGCAGTTTCGAGGCAGGGGATGAGCAGTTCTTC	CASSFEAGDEQFF
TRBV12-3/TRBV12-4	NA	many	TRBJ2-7	TGTGCCAGCAGTTTATCGGCCTACGAGCAGTACTTC	CASSLSAYEQYF
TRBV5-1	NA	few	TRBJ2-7	TGCGCCAGCAGCTTGGAGGCCCCCTACGAGCAGTACTTC	CASSLEAPYEQYF
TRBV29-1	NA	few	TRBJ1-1	TGCAGCGTTGAGCGGCAGGGCGACGAAGCTTTCTTT	CSVERQGDEAFF
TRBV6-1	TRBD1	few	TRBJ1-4	TGTGCCAGCAGACAGGGGGCAAATGAAAAACTGTTTTTT	CASRQGANEKLFF
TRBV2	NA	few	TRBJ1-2	TGTGCCAGCACTCGGGCCGGGGATAACTATGGCTACACCTTC	CASTRAGDNYGYTF
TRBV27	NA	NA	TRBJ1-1	TGTGCCAGCAGTTCCTTGATCACAGGGAGCGCTGAAGCTTTCTTT	CASSSLITGSAEAFF
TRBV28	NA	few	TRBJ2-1	TGTGCCAGCAGTTTCACAGGCGATGAGCAGTTCTTC	CASSFTGDEQFF
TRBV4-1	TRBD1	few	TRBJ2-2	TGCGCCAGCAGCCCCGGACAGGGGAACACCGGGGAGCTGTTTTTT	CASSPGQGNTGELFF
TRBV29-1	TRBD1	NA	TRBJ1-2	TGCAGCGCCGAGACAGGGAACTATGGCTACACCTTC	CSAETGNYGYTF
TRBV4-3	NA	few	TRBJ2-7	TGCGCCAGCAGCCAAGATCGGAGCCTCTCCTACGAGCAGTACTTC	CASSQDRSLSYEQYF
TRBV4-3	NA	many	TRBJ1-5	TGCGCCAGCAGCCAAGAGGCGGGACATCAGCCCCAGCATTTT	CASSQEAGHQPQHF
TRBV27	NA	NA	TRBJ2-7	TGTGCCAGCAGTTTAGCCAGGTACTACGAGCAGTACTTC	CASSLARYYEQYF
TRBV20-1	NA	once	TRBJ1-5	TGCAGTGCTAAGACGAACACCCAGCCCCAGCATTTT	CSAKTNTQPQHF
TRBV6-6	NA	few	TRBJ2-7	TGTGCCAGCAGTTCCCGATTAGTCTACGAGCAGTACTTC	CASSSRLVYEQYF
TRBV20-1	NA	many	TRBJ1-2	TGCAGTGCTAGAGGTGGAGTCGACTATGGCTACACCTTC	CSARGGVDYGYTF
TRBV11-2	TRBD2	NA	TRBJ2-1	TGTGCCAGCAGCTTAGTCGGACCGGGACTAGCGGGAGGTGGCAATGAGCAGTTCTTC	CASSLVGPGLAGGGNEQFF
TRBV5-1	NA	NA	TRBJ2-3	TGCGCCAGCAGCCTAGAGACAGGCACAGATACGCAGTATTTT	CASSLETGTDTQYF
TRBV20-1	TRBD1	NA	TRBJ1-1	TGCAGTGCTAGCTGGGACAGGGGGTCTGAAGCTTTCTTT	CSASWDRGSEAFF
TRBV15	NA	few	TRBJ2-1	TGTGCCACCAGCAAACTGGCAGACAATGAGCAGTTCTTC	CATSKLADNEQFF
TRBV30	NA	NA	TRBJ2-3	TGTGCCTGGAGTGTACTGATTGGGGTGGCAGATACGCAGTATTTT	CAWSVLIGVADTQYF
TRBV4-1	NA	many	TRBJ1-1	TGCGCCAGCAGCCAAGAGGGTTATCAGGCTGAAGCTTTCTTT	CASSQEGYQAEAFF
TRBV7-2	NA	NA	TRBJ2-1	TGTGCCAGCAGCTTAGAAACTTTACTCTACAATGAGCAGTTCTTC	CASSLETLLYNEQFF
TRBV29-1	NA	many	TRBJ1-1	TGCAGCGTTGGTGGCACTGAAGCTTTCTTT	CSVGGTEAFF
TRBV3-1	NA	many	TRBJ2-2	TGTGCCAGCAGCCAAGGACACTACACCGGGGAGCTGTTTTTT	CASSQGHYTGELFF
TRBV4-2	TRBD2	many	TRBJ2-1	TGTGCCAGCAGCCCGGGGCTAGCGGACAATGAGCAGTTCTTC	CASSPGLADNEQFF
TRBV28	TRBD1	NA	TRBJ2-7	TGTGCCAGCAGCTCAATTTGGGGGCAGGGGGTATCCTACGAGCAGTACTTC	CASSSIWGQGVSYEQYF
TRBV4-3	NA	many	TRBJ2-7	TGCGCCAGCAGCCAAGACGCAGGGGATATAGCCTACGAGCAGTACTTC	CASSQDAGDIAYEQYF
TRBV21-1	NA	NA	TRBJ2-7	TGTGCCTGCAGCAAAGAGATGGGGACGGCGGCCTACGAGCAGTACTTC	CACSKEMGTAAYEQYF
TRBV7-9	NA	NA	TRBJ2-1	TGTGCCAGCAGCCCAGGGGCGCAGTCCTACAATGAGCAGTTCTTC	CASSPGAQSYNEQFF
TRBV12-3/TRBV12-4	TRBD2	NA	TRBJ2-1	TGTGCCAGCACGGGACTAGCGGACAATGAGCAGTTCTTC	CASTGLADNEQFF
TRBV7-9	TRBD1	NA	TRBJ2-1	TGTGCCAGCAGCACCGACAGGGCGAGCTACAATGAGCAGTTCTTC	CASSTDRASYNEQFF
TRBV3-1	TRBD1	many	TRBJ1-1	TGTGCCAGCAGCCTCGGACAGGAGAACACTGAAGCTTTCTTT	CASSLGQENTEAFF
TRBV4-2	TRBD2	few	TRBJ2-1	TGTGCCAGCAGCCAAGTGGGTGGCGGGGGGGCCGATGAGCAGTTCTTC	CASSQVGGGGADEQFF